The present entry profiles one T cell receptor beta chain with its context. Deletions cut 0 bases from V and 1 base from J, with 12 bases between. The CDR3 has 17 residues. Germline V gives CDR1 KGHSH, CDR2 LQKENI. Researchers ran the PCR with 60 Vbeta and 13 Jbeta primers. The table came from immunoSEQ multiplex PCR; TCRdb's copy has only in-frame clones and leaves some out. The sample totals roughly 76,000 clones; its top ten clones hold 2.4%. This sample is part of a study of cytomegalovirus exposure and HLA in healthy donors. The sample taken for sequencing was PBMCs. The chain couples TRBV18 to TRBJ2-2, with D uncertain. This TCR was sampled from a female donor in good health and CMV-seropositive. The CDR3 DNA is TGTGCCAGCTCACCACCGAATCAGGCAATGAACACCGGGGAGCTGTTTTTT. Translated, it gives CASSPPNQAMNTGELFF.